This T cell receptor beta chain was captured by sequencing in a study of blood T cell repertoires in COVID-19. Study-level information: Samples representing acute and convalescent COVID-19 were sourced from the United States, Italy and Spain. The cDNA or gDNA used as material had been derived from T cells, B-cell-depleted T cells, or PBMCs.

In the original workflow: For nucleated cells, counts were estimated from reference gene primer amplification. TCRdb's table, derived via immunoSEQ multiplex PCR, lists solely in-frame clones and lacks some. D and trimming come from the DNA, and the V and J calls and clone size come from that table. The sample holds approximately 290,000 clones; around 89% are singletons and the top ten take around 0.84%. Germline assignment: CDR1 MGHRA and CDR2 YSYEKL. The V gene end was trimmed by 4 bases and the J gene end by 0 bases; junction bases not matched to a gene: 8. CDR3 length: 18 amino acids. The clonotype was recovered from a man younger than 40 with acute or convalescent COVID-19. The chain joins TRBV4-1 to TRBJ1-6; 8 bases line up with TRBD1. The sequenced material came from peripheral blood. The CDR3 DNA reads TGCGCCAGCAGCCGTGGACAGGGCGCTAGCTCCTATAATTCACCCCTCCACTTT. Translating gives CASSRGQGASSYNSPLHF.